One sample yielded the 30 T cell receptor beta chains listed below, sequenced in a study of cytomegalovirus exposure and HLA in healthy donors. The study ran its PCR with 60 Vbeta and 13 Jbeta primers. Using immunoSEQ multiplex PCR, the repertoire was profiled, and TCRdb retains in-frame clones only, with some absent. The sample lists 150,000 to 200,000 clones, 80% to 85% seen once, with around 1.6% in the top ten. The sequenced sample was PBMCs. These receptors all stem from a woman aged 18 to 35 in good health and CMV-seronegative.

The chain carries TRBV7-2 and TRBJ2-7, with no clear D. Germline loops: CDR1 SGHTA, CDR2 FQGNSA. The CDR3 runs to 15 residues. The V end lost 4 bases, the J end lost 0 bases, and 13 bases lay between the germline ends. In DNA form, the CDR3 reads TGTGCCAGCAGCTCGGCAGGATCATACTCCTACGAGCAGTACTTC. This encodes CASSSAGSYSYEQYF.

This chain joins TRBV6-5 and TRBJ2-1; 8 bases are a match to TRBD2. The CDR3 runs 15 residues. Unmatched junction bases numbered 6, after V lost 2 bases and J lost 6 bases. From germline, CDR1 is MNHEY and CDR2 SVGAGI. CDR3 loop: CASSYHSGAGNEQFF. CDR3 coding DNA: TGTGCCAGCAGTTACCATAGCGGGGCCGGCAATGAGCAGTTCTTC.

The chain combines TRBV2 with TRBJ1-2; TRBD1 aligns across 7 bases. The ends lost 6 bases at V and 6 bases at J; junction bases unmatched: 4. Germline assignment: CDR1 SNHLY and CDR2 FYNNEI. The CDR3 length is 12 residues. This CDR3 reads CASRGRGHGYTF. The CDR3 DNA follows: TGTGCCAGCAGGGGTAGGGGGCATGGCTACACCTTC. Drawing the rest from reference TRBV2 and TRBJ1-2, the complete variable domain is EPEVTQTPSHQVTQMGQEVILRCVPISNHLYFYWYRQILGQKVEFLVSFYNNEISEKSEIFDDQFSVERPDGSNFTLKIRSTKLEDSAMYFCASRGRGHGYTFGSGTRLTVV.

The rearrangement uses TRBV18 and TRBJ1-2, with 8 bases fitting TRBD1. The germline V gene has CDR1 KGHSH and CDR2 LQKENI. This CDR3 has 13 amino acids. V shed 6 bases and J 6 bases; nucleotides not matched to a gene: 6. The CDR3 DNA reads TGTGCCAGCTCCGGACAGGGAGGAGATGGCTACACCTTC. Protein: CASSGQGGDGYTF.

This CDR3 reads CASSGDRGRDTEAFF. Written as DNA, the CDR3 is TGCGCCAGCAGTGGGGACAGGGGAAGAGACACTGAAGCTTTCTTT. The chain combines TRBV10-1 with TRBJ1-1; the match to TRBD1 covers 10 bases. The length of the CDR3 is 15 residues. In germline, CDR1 is WNHNN, CDR2 SYGVQD (reference sequence). The V gene end was trimmed by 4 bases and the J gene end by 3 bases; junction bases not matched to a gene: 5.

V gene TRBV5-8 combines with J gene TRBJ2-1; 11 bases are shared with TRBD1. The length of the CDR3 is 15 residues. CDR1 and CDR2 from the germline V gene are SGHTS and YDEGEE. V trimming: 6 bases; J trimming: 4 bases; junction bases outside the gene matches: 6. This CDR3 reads CASTTGQGEYNEQFF. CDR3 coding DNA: TGTGCCAGCACCACGGGACAGGGGGAATACAATGAGCAGTTCTTC.

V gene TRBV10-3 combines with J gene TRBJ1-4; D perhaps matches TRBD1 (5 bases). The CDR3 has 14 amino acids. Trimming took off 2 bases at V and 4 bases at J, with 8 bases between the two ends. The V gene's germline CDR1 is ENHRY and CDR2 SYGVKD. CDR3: CAISEGGSNEKLFF. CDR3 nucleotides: TGTGCCATCAGTGAGGGGGGGAGTAATGAAAAACTGTTTTTT.

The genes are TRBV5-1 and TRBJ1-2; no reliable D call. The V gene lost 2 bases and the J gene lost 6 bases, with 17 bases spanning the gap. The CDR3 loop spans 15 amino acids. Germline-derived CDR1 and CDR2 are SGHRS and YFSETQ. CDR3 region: CASSLSEAARHGYTF. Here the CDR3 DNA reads TGCGCCAGCAGCTTAAGTGAGGCAGCCAGACATGGCTACACCTTC. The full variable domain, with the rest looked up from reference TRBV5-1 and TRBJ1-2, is KAGVTQTPRYLIKTRGQQVTLSCSPISGHRSVSWYQQTPGQGLQFLFEYFSETQRNKGNFPGRFSGRQFSNSRSEMNVSTLELGDSALYLCASSLSEAARHGYTFGSGTRLTVV.

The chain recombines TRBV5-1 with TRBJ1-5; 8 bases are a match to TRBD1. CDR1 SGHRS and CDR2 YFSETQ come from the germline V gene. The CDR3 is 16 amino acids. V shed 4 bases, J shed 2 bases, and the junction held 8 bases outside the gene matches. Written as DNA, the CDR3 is TGCGCCAGCAGCCCGCAGCCGGGACAGGGCAATCAGCCCCAGCATTTT. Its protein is CASSPQPGQGNQPQHF.

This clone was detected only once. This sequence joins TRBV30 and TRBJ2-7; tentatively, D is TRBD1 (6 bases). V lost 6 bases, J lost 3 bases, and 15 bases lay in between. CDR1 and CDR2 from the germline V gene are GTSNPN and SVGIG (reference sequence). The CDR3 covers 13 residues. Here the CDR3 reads CACSNRVSYEQYF. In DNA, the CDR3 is TGTGCCTGCTCCAACAGGGTTAGCTACGAGCAGTACTTC. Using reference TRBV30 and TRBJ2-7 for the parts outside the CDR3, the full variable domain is SQTIHQWPATLVQPVGSPLSLECTVEGTSNPNLYWYRQAAGRGLQLLFYSVGIGQISSEVPQNLSASRPQDRQFILSSKKLLLSDSGFYLCACSNRVSYEQYFGPGTRLTVT.

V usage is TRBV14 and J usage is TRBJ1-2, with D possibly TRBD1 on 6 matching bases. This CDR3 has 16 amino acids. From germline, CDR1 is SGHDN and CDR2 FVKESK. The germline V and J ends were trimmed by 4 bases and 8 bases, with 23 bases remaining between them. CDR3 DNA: TGTGCCAGCAGCCTCAGGGGAGGGGACGCTATCGAAGGCTACACCTTC. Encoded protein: CASSLRGGDAIEGYTF.

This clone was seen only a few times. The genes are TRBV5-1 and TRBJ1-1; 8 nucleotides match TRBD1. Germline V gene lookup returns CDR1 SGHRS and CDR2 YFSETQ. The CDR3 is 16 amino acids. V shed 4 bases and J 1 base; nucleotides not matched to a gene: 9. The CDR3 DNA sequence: TGCGCCAGCAGCCCGGACAGGGTCGAAAGGAACACTGAAGCTTTCTTT. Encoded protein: CASSPDRVERNTEAFF.

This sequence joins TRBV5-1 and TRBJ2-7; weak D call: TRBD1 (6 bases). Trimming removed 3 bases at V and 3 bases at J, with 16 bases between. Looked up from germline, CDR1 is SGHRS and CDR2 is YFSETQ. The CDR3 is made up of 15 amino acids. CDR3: CASSSIQGQRYEQYF. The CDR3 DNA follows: TGCGCCAGCAGCTCCATACAGGGTCAACGCTACGAGCAGTACTTC.

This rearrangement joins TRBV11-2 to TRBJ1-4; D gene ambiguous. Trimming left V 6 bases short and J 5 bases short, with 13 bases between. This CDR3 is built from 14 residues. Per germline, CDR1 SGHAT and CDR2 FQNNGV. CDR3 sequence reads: CASSSWAANEKLFF. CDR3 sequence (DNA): TGTGCCAGCAGTTCCTGGGCCGCAAATGAAAAACTGTTTTTT.

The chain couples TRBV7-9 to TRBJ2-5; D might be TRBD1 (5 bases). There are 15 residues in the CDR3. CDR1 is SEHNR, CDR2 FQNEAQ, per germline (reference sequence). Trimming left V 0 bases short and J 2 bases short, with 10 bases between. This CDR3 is CASSLAATEQETQYF. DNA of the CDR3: TGTGCCAGCAGCTTAGCGGCGACAGAGCAAGAGACCCAGTACTTC. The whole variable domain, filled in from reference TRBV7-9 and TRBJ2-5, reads DTGVSQNPRHKITKRGQNVTFRCDPISEHNRLYWYRQTLGQGPEFLTYFQNEAQLEKSRLLSDRFSAERPKGSFSTLEIQRTEQGDSAMYLCASSLAATEQETQYFGPGTRLLVL.

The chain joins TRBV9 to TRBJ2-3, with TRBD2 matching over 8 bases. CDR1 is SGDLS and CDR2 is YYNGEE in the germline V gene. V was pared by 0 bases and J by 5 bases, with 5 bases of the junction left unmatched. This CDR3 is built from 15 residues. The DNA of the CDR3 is TGTGCCAGCAGCGTAGGGGGACTAGACTTAGATACGCAGTATTTT. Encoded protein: CASSVGGLDLDTQYF.

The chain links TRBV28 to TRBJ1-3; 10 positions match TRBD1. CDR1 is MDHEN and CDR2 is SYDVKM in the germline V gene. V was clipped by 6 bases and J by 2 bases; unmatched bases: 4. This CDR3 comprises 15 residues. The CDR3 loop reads CASSRGQGAGNTIYF. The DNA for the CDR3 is TGTGCCAGCAGCAGAGGACAGGGGGCTGGAAACACCATATATTTT.

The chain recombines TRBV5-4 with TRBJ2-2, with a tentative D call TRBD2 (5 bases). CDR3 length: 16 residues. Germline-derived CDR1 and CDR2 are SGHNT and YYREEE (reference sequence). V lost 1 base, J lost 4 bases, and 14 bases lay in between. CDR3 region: CASSLSRGSGTGELFF. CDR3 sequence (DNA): TGTGCCAGCAGCTTGAGTAGAGGGTCGGGCACCGGGGAGCTGTTTTTT.

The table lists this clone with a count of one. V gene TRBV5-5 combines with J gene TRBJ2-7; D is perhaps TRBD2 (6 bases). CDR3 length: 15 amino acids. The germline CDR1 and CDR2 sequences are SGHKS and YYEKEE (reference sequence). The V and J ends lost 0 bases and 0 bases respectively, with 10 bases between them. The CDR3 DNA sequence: TGTGCCAGCAGCTTGGGGCGGGGCGACTCCTACGAGCAGTACTTC. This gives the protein CASSLGRGDSYEQYF.

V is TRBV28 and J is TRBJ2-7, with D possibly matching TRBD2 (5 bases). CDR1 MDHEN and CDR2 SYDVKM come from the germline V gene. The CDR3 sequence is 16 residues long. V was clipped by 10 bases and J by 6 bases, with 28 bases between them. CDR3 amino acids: CATSSSAGGRGAEQYF. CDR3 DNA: TGTGCCACCTCTAGCTCTGCAGGCGGGCGCGGCGCCGAGCAGTACTTC. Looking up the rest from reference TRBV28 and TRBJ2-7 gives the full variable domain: DVKVTQSSRYLVKRTGEKVFLECVQDMDHENMFWYRQDPGLGLRLIYFSYDVKMKEKGDIPEGYSVSREKKERFSLILESASTNQTSMYLCATSSSAGGRGAEQYFGPGTRLTVT.

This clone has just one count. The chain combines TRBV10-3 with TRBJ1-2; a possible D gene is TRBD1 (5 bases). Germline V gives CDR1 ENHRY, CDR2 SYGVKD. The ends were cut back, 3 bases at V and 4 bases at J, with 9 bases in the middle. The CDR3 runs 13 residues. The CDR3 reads CAISDPGGYGYTF. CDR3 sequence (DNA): TGTGCCATCAGTGACCCCGGGGGCTATGGCTACACCTTC.

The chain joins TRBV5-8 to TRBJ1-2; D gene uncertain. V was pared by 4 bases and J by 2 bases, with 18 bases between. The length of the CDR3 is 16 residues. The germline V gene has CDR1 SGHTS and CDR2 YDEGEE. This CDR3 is CASSNPYWASNYGYTF. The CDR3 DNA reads TGTGCCAGCAGCAATCCATACTGGGCGTCGAACTATGGCTACACCTTC.

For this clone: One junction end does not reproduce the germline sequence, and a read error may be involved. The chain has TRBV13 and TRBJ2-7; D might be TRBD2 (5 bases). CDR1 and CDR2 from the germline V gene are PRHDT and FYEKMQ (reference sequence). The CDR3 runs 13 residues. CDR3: CASSRESSSEQYF. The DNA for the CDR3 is TGTGCCAGCAGCCGGGAATCTTCCTCCGAGCAGTACTTC.

The CDR3 region is CASRAGTGENEAFF. CDR3 DNA: TGTGCCAGCAGAGCCGGGACAGGGGAAAATGAAGCTTTCTTT. This chain uses TRBV2 with TRBJ1-1, with 10 bases fitting TRBD1. The junction had 8 bases not matched to a gene; V was cut back by 6 bases and J by 7 bases. The CDR3 covers 14 residues. Germline lookup yields CDR1 SNHLY and CDR2 FYNNEI.

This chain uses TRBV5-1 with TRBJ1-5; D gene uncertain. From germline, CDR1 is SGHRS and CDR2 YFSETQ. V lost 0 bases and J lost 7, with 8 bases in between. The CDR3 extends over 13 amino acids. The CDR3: CASSLGNSQPQHF. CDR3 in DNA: TGCGCCAGCAGCTTGGGAAACTCGCAGCCCCAGCATTTT.

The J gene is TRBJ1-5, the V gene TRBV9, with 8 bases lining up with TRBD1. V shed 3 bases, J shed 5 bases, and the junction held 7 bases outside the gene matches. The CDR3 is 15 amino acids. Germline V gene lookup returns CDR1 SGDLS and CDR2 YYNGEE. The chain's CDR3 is CASSAGTGGYQPQHF. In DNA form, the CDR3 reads TGTGCCAGCAGCGCCGGGACAGGAGGCTATCAGCCCCAGCATTTT.

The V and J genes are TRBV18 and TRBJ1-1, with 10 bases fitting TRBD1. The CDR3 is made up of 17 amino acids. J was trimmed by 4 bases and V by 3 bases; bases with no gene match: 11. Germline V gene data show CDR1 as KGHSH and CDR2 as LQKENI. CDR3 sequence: CASSPRDRGYFATEAFF. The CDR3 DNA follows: TGTGCCAGCTCACCGCGGGACAGGGGATACTTTGCCACTGAAGCTTTCTTT.

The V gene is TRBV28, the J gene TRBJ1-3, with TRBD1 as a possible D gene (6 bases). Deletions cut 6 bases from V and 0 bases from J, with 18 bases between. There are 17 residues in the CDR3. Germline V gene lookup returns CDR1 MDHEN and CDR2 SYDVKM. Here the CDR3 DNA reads TGTGCCAGCAGCTCCCAGGGGCAGATCTTCTCTGGAAACACCATATATTTT. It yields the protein CASSSQGQIFSGNTIYF.

The DNA for the CDR3 is TGTGCCAGTAGTATCCTGGCAGGGATAACTGAAGCTTTCTTT. Translating it yields CASSILAGITEAFF. The chain employs TRBV19 and TRBJ1-1; a weak D match, TRBD1 (5 bases). V lost 3 bases to trimming and J lost 5 bases, with 13 bases between them. This CDR3 comprises 14 residues. Germline CDR1 and CDR2: LNHDA and SQIVND (reference sequence).

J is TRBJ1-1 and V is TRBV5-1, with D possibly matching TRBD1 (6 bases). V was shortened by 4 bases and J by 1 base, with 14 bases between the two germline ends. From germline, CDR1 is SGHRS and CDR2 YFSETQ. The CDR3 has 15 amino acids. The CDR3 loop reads CASSTNPRGNTEAFF. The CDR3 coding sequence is TGCGCCAGCAGCACGAACCCCAGGGGGAACACTGAAGCTTTCTTT. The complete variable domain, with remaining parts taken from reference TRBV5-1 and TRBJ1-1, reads KAGVTQTPRYLIKTRGQQVTLSCSPISGHRSVSWYQQTPGQGLQFLFEYFSETQRNKGNFPGRFSGRQFSNSRSEMNVSTLELGDSALYLCASSTNPRGNTEAFFGQGTRLTVV.